Shown below are 18 T cell receptor beta chains from a single sample sequenced in a study of blood T cell repertoires in COVID-19. The assay was immunoSEQ multiplex PCR, and TCRdb's table has in-frame clones only and misses some. The sample records 350,000 or so clones, about nine tenths being singletons. Specimen: PBMCs or T cells enriched from blood (not recorded which). All receptors come from a woman in her 30s who had been exposed to COVID-19.

This rearrangement joins TRBV3-1 (or the pseudogene TRBV3-2) to TRBJ2-7; TRBD1 is a possible D gene (6 bases). The CDR3 is made up of 13 amino acids. The V gene's germline CDR1 is LGHDT and CDR2 YNNKEL (reference sequence). V lost 4 bases and J lost 3, with 10 bases in between. In nucleotides, the CDR3 is TGTGCCAGCAGCCCCACAGGGAACTACGAGCAGTACTTC. It codes for CASSPTGNYEQYF.

The V and J genes are TRBV15 and TRBJ2-7; TRBD2 might be the D (5 bases). Trimming cost V 1 base and J 5 bases, with 9 bases left between them. Germline V gene lookup returns CDR1 LNHNV and CDR2 YYDKDF (reference sequence). The CDR3 covers 13 residues. In DNA, the CDR3 is TGTGCCACCAGCAGAGTCTTGAGGGACGAGCAGTACTTC. The encoded protein is CATSRVLRDEQYF.

The J gene is TRBJ1-6, the V gene TRBV7-9; 7 bases match TRBD1. With V trimmed by 5 bases and J by 7 bases, 11 bases remained unmatched. This CDR3 contains 16 residues. The germline CDR1 and CDR2 sequences are SEHNR and FQNEAQ (reference sequence). The CDR3 DNA sequence: TGTGCCAGCAGCCAAGGGACAGAAGAACCCAATTCACCCCTCCACTTT. Its protein product is CASSQGTEEPNSPLHF.

The chain recombines TRBV29-1 with TRBJ2-2, with D uncertain. V was pared by 6 bases and J by 6 bases, with 5 bases between. The CDR3 contains 10 residues. In germline, CDR1 is SQVTM, CDR2 ANQGSEA. The CDR3 sequence is CSVRSGELFF. The CDR3 DNA sequence: TGCAGCGTCCGGTCCGGGGAGCTGTTTTTT.

The V and J genes are TRBV7-9 and TRBJ2-7, with unresolved D. V was cut by 8 bases and J by 1 base, with 18 bases left in between. Germline-derived CDR1 and CDR2 are SEHNR and FQNEAQ (reference sequence). The CDR3 has 15 amino acids. The CDR3 sequence is CASGDPKWRSYEQYF. CDR3 in DNA: TGTGCCAGCGGCGACCCAAAGTGGAGATCCTACGAGCAGTACTTC.

This sequence joins TRBV11-2 and TRBJ1-1; D gene uncertain. Trimming shortened V by 5 bases and J by 5 bases, and 9 bases separated the two germline ends. This CDR3 region has 12 residues. The germline CDR1 and CDR2 sequences are SGHAT and FQNNGV. The CDR3 is CASSLLGTEAFF. The CDR3 coding sequence is TGTGCCAGCAGCCTACTAGGGACTGAAGCTTTCTTT.

V gene TRBV6-6 combines with J gene TRBJ2-1, with TRBD2 matching 8 bases. Germline V CDR1 and CDR2: MNHNY, SVGAGI (reference sequence). The CDR3 runs to 15 residues. J was trimmed by 0 bases and V by 6 bases; bases with no gene match: 4. The CDR3 spells CASRTSESSYNEQFF. For the CDR3, the DNA is TGTGCCAGCAGGACTAGCGAAAGCTCCTACAATGAGCAGTTCTTC.

This rearrangement joins TRBV19 to TRBJ1-4; 7 nucleotides line up with TRBD1. Per germline, CDR1 LNHDA and CDR2 SQIVND (reference sequence). The V segment lost 4 bases and the J segment 7 bases; nucleotides outside the gene matches: 6. This CDR3 spans 14 amino acids. CDR3: CASSNDRAGEKLFF. The CDR3 DNA follows: TGTGCCAGTAGTAACGACAGGGCCGGTGAAAAACTGTTTTTT.

This rearrangement joins TRBV28 to TRBJ2-4; unclear D gene. Trimming took 2 bases from V and 8 from J, leaving 16 bases between them. Germline V CDR1 and CDR2: MDHEN, SYDVKM. There are 15 residues in the CDR3. As DNA, the CDR3 is TGTGCCAGCAGTTTACCGTCTCCCCAGAGGCACATTCAGTACTTC. Its protein product is CASSLPSPQRHIQYF.

The chain employs TRBV7-8 and TRBJ2-1; TRBD2 agrees at 9 bases. Germline-derived CDR1 and CDR2 are SGHVS and FQNEAQ. V was clipped by 11 bases and J by 7 bases; unmatched bases: 24. The CDR3 length is 18 residues. The CDR3 sequence is CAALRHPDPASGMNEQFF. The CDR3 region has the DNA TGTGCCGCACTGAGACACCCAGACCCGGCTAGCGGGATGAATGAGCAGTTCTTC.

This chain uses TRBV27 with TRBJ2-1; no clear D. The CDR3 runs 11 residues. From germline, CDR1 is MNHEY and CDR2 SMNVEV (reference sequence). Trimming pared 4 bases from V and 8 bases from J, leaving 6 bases between. The CDR3 spells CASSSFYEQFF. The CDR3 DNA sequence: TGTGCCAGCAGTTCCTTCTATGAGCAGTTCTTC.

V and J are TRBV6-5 and TRBJ1-2; 7 bases map to TRBD1. CDR1 MNHEY and CDR2 SVGAGI come from the germline V gene. The CDR3 is 13 amino acids. Trimming removed 6 bases from V and 3 bases from J; junction bases left unmatched: 4. The CDR3, as DNA: TGTGCCAGCAGGACAGGGATAGACTATGGCTACACCTTC. Its translation: CASRTGIDYGYTF.

DNA of the CDR3: TGTGCCAGCAGCTTAGATCCCCTAGTCGAGCAGTACTTC. Residues: CASSLDPLVEQYF. The chain combines TRBV11-3 with TRBJ2-7; D not certain. This CDR3 contains 13 residues. V lost 0 bases to trimming and J lost 6 bases, with 9 bases between them. The germline V gene has CDR1 SGHNT and CDR2 YENEEA.

The J gene is TRBJ1-2, the V gene TRBV30; D call uncertain. V was cut by 1 base and J by 8 bases, with 17 bases left in between. The CDR3 extends over 14 amino acids. CDR1 GTSNPN and CDR2 SVGIG come from the germline V gene (reference sequence). CDR3 DNA sequence: TGTGCCTGGAGTGGACTCATAAGCTCCTACGGCTACACCTTC. Translated: CAWSGLISSYGYTF. Full variable domain (rest looked up from reference TRBV30 and TRBJ1-2): SQTIHQWPATLVQPVGSPLSLECTVEGTSNPNLYWYRQAAGRGLQLLFYSVGIGQISSEVPQNLSASRPQDRQFILSSKKLLLSDSGFYLCAWSGLISSYGYTFGSGTRLTVV.

This sequence joins TRBV7-7 and TRBJ2-1; 10 bases agree with TRBD2. V was pared by 5 bases and J by 7 bases, with 11 bases of the junction left unmatched. The CDR3 runs to 16 residues. Germline V gives CDR1 SSHAT, CDR2 FNYEAQ (reference sequence). The CDR3: CASSPAVLAGMNEQFF. CDR3 bases: TGTGCCAGCAGCCCCGCCGTACTAGCGGGAATGAATGAGCAGTTCTTC.

This clone has a handful of counts. J is TRBJ2-1 and V is TRBV7-8, with D possibly matching TRBD2 (5 bases). The CDR3 runs to 16 residues. Trimming left V 5 bases short and J 0 bases short, with 14 bases between. Germline CDR1 SGHVS, CDR2 FQNEAQ. CDR3 sequence: CASSPRGSFSYNEQFF. The CDR3, as DNA: TGTGCCAGCAGCCCCCGGGGAAGTTTCTCCTACAATGAGCAGTTCTTC.

The genes are TRBV4-2 and TRBJ1-1, with D hard to call. The germline V gene has CDR1 LGHNA and CDR2 YNFKEQ. V lost 0 bases to trimming and J lost 0 bases, with 8 bases between them. The CDR3 is made up of 15 amino acids. CDR3 nucleotide sequence: TGTGCCAGCAGCCAAGAGGGCCAAATGAACACTGAAGCTTTCTTT. It encodes CASSQEGQMNTEAFF.

This clone was seen a single time. V usage is TRBV4-1 and J usage is TRBJ1-2; TRBD1 might be the D (5 bases). CDR3 length: 14 amino acids. V lost 0 bases and J lost 6, with 11 bases in between. CDR1 MGHRA and CDR2 YSYEKL come from the germline V gene. Written as DNA, the CDR3 is TGCGCCAGCAGCCAAGATACGTCCAGGGATGGCTACACCTTC. Translation gives CASSQDTSRDGYTF.